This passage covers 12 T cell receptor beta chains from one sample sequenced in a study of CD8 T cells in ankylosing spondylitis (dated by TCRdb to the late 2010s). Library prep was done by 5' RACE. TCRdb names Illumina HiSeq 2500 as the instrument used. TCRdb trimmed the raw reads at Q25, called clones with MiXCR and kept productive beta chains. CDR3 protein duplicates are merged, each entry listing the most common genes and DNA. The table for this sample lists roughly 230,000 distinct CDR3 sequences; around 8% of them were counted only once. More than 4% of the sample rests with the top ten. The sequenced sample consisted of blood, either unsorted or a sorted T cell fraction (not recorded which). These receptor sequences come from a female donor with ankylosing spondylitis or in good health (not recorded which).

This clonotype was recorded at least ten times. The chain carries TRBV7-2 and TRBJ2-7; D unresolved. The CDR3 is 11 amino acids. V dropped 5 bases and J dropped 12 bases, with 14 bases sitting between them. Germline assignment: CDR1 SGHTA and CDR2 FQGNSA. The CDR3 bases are TGTGCCAGCAGCGATAGGACGGTCATGTACTTC. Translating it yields CASSDRTVMYF.

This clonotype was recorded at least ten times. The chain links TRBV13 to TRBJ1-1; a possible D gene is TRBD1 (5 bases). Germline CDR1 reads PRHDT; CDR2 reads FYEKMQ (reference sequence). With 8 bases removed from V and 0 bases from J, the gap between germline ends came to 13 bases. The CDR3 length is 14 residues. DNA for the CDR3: TGTGCCAGCGATTTGGGGCACTTGAACACTGAAGCTTTCTTT. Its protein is CASDLGHLNTEAFF.

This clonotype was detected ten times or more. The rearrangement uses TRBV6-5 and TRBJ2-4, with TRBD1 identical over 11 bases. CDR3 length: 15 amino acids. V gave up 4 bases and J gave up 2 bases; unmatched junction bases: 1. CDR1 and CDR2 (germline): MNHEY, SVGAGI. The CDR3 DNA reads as TGTGCCAGCAGTTGGGACAGGGGGTCCAAAAACATTCAGTACTTC. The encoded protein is CASSWDRGSKNIQYF.

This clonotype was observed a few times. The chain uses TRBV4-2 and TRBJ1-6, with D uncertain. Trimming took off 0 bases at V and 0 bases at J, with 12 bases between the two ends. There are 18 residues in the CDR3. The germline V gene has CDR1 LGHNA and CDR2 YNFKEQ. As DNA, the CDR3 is TGTGCCAGCAGCCAAGAAACCCGACCTAGCTCCTATAATTCACCCCTCCACTTT. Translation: CASSQETRPSSYNSPLHF.

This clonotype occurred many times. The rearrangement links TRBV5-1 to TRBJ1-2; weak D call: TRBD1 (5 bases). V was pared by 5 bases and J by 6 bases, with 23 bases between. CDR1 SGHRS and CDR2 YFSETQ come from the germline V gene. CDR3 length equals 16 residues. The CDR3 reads CASSPWRDPRQDGYTF. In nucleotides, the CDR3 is TGCGCCAGCAGTCCCTGGCGGGACCCACGTCAGGATGGCTACACCTTC.

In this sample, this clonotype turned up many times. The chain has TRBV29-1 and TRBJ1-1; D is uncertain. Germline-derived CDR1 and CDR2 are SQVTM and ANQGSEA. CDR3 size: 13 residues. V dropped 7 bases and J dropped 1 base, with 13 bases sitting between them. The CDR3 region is CSGEPAENTEAFF. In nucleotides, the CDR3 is TGCAGCGGCGAACCGGCAGAGAACACTGAAGCTTTCTTT.

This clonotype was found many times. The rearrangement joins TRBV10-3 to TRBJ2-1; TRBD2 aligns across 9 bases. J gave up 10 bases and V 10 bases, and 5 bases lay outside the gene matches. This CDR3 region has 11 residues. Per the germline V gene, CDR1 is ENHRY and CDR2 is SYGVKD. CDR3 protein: CATGLANEQFF. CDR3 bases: TGTGCCACGGGACTAGCTAACGAGCAGTTCTTC.

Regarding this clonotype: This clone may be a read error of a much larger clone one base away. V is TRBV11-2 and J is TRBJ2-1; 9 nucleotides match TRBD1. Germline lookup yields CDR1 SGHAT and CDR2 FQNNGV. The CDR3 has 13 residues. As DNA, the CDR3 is TGTGCCAGCAACTTAGACAGGGGGGATGAGCAGTTCTTC. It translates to CASNLDRGDEQFF.

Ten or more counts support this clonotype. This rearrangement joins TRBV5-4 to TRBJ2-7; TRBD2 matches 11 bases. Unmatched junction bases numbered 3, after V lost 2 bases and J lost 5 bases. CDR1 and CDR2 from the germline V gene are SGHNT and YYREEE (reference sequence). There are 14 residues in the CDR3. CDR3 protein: CASSFSGRENEQYF. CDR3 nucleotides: TGTGCCAGCAGCTTTAGCGGGAGGGAGAACGAGCAGTACTTC.

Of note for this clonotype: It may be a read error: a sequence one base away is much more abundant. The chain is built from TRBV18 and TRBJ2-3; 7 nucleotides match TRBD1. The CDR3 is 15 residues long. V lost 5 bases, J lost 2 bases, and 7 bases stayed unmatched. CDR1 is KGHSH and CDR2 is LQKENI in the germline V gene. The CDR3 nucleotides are TGTGCCAGCTCAGGGGACAGAAAATTCACAGATACGCAGTATTTT. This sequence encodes CASSGDRKFTDTQYF.

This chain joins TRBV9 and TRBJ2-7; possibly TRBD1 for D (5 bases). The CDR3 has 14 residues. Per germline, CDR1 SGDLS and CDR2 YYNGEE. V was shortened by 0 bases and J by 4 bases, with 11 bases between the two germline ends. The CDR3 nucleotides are TGTGCCAGCAGCGTAGTACCTGGGGCTTACGAGCAGTACTTC. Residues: CASSVVPGAYEQYF. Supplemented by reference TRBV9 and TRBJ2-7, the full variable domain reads DSGVTQTPKHLITATGQRVTLRCSPRSGDLSVYWYQQSLDQGLQFLIQYYNGEERAKGNILERFSAQQFPDLHSELNLSSLELGDSALYFCASSVVPGAYEQYFGPGTRLTVT.

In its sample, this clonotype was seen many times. CDR3 nucleotides: TGTGCCAGCAGTTACTCCCGGACTTCAGATACGCAGTATTTT. Protein: CASSYSRTSDTQYF. The chain links TRBV6-5 to TRBJ2-3, with a possible D match to TRBD2 (5 bases). This CDR3 region has 14 residues. Trimming left V 0 bases short and J 4 bases short, with 8 bases between. The germline V gene has CDR1 MNHEY and CDR2 SVGAGI.